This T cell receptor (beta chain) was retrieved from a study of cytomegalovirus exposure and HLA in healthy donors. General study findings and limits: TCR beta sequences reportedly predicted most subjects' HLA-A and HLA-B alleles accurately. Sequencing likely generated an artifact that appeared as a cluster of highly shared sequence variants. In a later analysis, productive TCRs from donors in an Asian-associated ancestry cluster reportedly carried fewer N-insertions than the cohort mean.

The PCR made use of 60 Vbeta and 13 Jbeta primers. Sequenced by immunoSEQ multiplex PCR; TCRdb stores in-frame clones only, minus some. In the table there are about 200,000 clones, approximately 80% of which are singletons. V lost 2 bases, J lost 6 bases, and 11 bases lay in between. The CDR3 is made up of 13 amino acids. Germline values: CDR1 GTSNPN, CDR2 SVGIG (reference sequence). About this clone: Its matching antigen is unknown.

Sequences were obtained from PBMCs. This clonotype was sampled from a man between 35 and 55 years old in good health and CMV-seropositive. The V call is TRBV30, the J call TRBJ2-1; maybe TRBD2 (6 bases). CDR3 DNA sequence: TGTGCCTGGAGTAGGAGGGCGAGCAATGAGCAGTTCTTC. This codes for CAWSRRASNEQFF.